Each of the 25 T cell receptor beta chains below was sequenced from the same sample in a study of T-cell reconstitution after alpha-beta-depleted transplantation in children. Unique molecular identifiers were incorporated when the TCRbeta library was constructed. TCRdb re-derived calls from the PCR reads in MiXCR, one entry per CDR3 protein. The sample contains 500,000 to 750,000 distinct CDR3 sequences, roughly 13% of which appear only once. The sample was PBMCs, mostly from graft donor cells, taken 360 days after TCRalphabeta/CD19-depleted stem cell transplant. Every receptor here comes from a male patient between 10 and 17 years old who had a stem cell transplant for acute myeloid leukemia, so the T cells may come from the graft donor.

The chain carries TRBV29-1 and TRBJ2-7; D possibly uses TRBD1 or TRBD2 (6 bases each). Germline CDR1 reads SQVTM; CDR2 reads ANQGSEA. The V and J ends lost 1 base and 3 bases respectively, with 13 bases between them. The CDR3 is made up of 14 amino acids. CDR3 in amino acids: CSVEGGGSVYEQYF. CDR3 coding DNA: TGCAGCGTTGAAGGAGGGGGGAGTGTCTACGAGCAGTACTTC.

CDR3 loop: CASSLVESPRGNTEAFF. The CDR3 nucleotides are TGTGCCAGCAGCTTAGTGGAGTCGCCCCGGGGGAACACTGAAGCTTTCTTT. The genes are TRBV7-2 and TRBJ1-1; D gene unclear. The CDR3 length is 17 residues. In germline, CDR1 is SGHTA, CDR2 FQGNSA. V lost 1 base to trimming and J lost 1 base, with 16 bases between them.

In this sample, this clonotype turned up a few times. The rearrangement links TRBV27 to TRBJ2-1; perhaps TRBD2 as D (7 bases). The CDR3 is 13 amino acids. The V end lost 7 bases, the J end lost 8 bases, and 15 bases lay between the germline ends. The germline gives CDR1 MNHEY, CDR2 SMNVEV (reference sequence). The CDR3 DNA follows: TGTGCCAGCATAGGGGGGGGGGTGTATGAGCAGTTCTTC. Protein product: CASIGGGVYEQFF.

This clonotype appeared a few times. The chain combines TRBV18 with TRBJ2-1, with D hard to call. The CDR3 consists of 13 residues. Looked up from germline, CDR1 is KGHSH and CDR2 is LQKENI. Trimming pared 6 bases from V and 4 bases from J, leaving 10 bases between. The CDR3 region is CASSANGYNEQFF. CDR3 sequence (DNA): TGTGCCAGCTCCGCGAACGGATACAATGAGCAGTTCTTC. Using reference TRBV18 and TRBJ2-1 for the parts outside the CDR3, the full variable domain is NAGVMQNPRHLVRRRGQEARLRCSPMKGHSHVYWYRQLPEEGLKFMVYLQKENIIDESGMPKERFSAEFPKEGPSILRIQQVVRGDSAAYFCASSANGYNEQFFGPGTRLTVL.

At least ten counts were recorded for this clonotype. The rearrangement joins TRBV29-1 to TRBJ2-7; TRBD1 matches at 9 bases. This CDR3 contains 15 residues. Germline trimming cut 6 bases from V and 3 bases from J; bases unmatched to any gene: 12. In germline, CDR1 is SQVTM, CDR2 ANQGSEA. DNA of the CDR3: TGCAGCGTCGAGTTAGAAGACAGGGGGAGCTACGAGCAGTACTTC. Translation gives CSVELEDRGSYEQYF.

V gene TRBV29-1 combines with J gene TRBJ2-1; the D is unclear. Trimming pared 7 bases from V and 0 bases from J, leaving 22 bases between. The CDR3 consists of 17 residues. Germline CDR1 reads SQVTM; CDR2 reads ANQGSEA. The CDR3 DNA is TGCAGCGCTCAAAGGTTGACCCGCCTAAGCTCCTACAATGAGCAGTTCTTC. This codes for CSAQRLTRLSSYNEQFF.

This clonotype was detected a few times. The chain employs TRBV7-2 and TRBJ2-2, with no clear D. V was pared by 7 bases and J by 1 base, with 7 bases between. Germline V CDR1 and CDR2: SGHTA, FQGNSA. This CDR3 is 13 amino acids long. The CDR3 coding sequence is TGTGCCAGCAACGACTGGAACACCGGGGAGCTGTTTTTT. Residues: CASNDWNTGELFF.

This clonotype was counted between two and nine times. The chain has TRBV18 and TRBJ2-7; the match to TRBD2 covers 13 bases. CDR1 and CDR2 (germline): KGHSH, LQKENI. This CDR3 spans 17 amino acids. V lost 3 bases to trimming and J lost 2 bases; unmatched junction nucleotides: 7. The CDR3 loop is CASSPGLAGSDTYEQYF. In DNA form, the CDR3 reads TGTGCCAGCTCACCGGGACTAGCGGGGAGTGATACCTACGAGCAGTACTTC.

The chain recombines TRBV5-1 with TRBJ2-5, with 8 bases aligning to TRBD1. The junction had 19 bases not matched to a gene; V was cut back by 4 bases and J by 5 bases. Germline assignment: CDR1 SGHRS and CDR2 YFSETQ. The CDR3 has 18 residues. The CDR3 loop is CASSTPPGQGGKWETQYF. The CDR3 nucleotides are TGCGCCAGCAGCACACCCCCCGGACAGGGTGGAAAATGGGAGACCCAGTACTTC.

The chain joins TRBV30 to TRBJ2-5, with 13 bases that match TRBD2. The CDR3 is made up of 15 amino acids. Germline-derived CDR1 and CDR2 are GTSNPN and SVGIG (reference sequence). V trimming: 5 bases; J trimming: 5 bases; junction bases outside the gene matches: 8. CDR3 DNA: TGTGCCTGGCGGAGACTAGCGGGAGGAGGGGAGACCCAGTACTTC. Its translation: CAWRRLAGGGETQYF. The full variable domain, with the rest looked up from reference TRBV30 and TRBJ2-5, is SQTIHQWPATLVQPVGSPLSLECTVEGTSNPNLYWYRQAAGRGLQLLFYSVGIGQISSEVPQNLSASRPQDRQFILSSKKLLLSDSGFYLCAWRRLAGGGETQYFGPGTRLLVL.

The chain couples TRBV30 to TRBJ1-1; a possible D gene is TRBD1 (5 bases). There are 13 residues in the CDR3. Germline V gene sequence: CDR1 GTSNPN, CDR2 SVGIG (reference sequence). The V end was cut by 2 bases, the J end by 4 bases, with 11 bases between. CDR3 amino acids: CAWSSRGGTEAFF. CDR3 sequence (DNA): TGTGCCTGGAGTTCTCGGGGGGGCACTGAAGCTTTCTTT.

Ten or more counts support this clonotype. The chain has TRBV15 and TRBJ2-2; weak D call: TRBD1 (5 bases). Per germline, CDR1 LNHNV and CDR2 YYDKDF (reference sequence). The V and J ends lost 5 bases and 6 bases respectively, with 10 bases between them. The CDR3 runs to 13 residues. The CDR3 coding sequence is TGTGCCACCAGCCGTCAAGGGGCCGGGGAGCTGTTTTTT. Protein sequence: CATSRQGAGELFF. Full variable domain (rest looked up from reference TRBV15 and TRBJ2-2): DAMVIQNPRYQVTQFGKPVTLSCSQTLNHNVMYWYQQKSSQAPKLLFHYYDKDFNNEADTPDNFQSRRPNTSFCFLDIRSPGLGDTAMYLCATSRQGAGELFFGEGSRLTVL.

This clonotype appeared a few times. The V call is TRBV10-3, the J call TRBJ2-3, with D possibly matching TRBD1 (6 bases). The CDR3 extends over 14 amino acids. The V gene lost 11 bases and the J gene lost 2 bases, with 17 bases spanning the gap. Germline CDR1 reads ENHRY; CDR2 reads SYGVKD. CDR3 sequence (DNA): TGTGCCGCCAGGGACACTACTGACACAGATACGCAGTATTTT. It codes for CAARDTTDTDTQYF.

This clonotype was detected many times. V usage is TRBV29-1 and J usage is TRBJ1-1; 9 nucleotides align to TRBD1. V shed 6 bases and J 7 bases; nucleotides not matched to a gene: 6. CDR3 length: 12 residues. The V gene's germline CDR1 is SQVTM and CDR2 ANQGSEA. CDR3 in amino acids: CSVDRGRDEAFF. The CDR3 DNA is TGCAGCGTGGACAGGGGAAGGGATGAAGCTTTCTTT.

This chain joins TRBV6-1 and TRBJ2-7; D is unresolved. Germline V CDR1 and CDR2: MNHNS, SASEGT. CDR3 length: 14 residues. V was pared by 6 bases and J by 2 bases, with 14 bases between. CDR3: CASSPTTLTYEQYF. CDR3 in DNA: TGTGCCAGCAGCCCTACAACTCTTACCTACGAGCAGTACTTC.

This clonotype was observed a few times. CDR3 coding DNA: TGCAGTGCTAGGGGAACCGGACTAGCGGGGGCCTACGAGCAGTACTTC. It codes for CSARGTGLAGAYEQYF. This chain links TRBV20-1 with TRBJ2-7, with 13 bases identical to TRBD2. V lost 3 bases and J lost 2; bases outside the gene matches: 7. The CDR3 totals 16 residues. The germline gives CDR1 DFQATT, CDR2 SNEGSKA (reference sequence).

A few counts support this clonotype. This sequence joins TRBV4-3 and TRBJ2-2; 9 bases are shared with TRBD2. The CDR3 spans 16 residues. Germline V CDR1 and CDR2: LGHNA, YSLEER. V was pared by 1 base and J by 11 bases, with 11 bases of the junction left unmatched. This CDR3 reads CASSQVVAGGPRELFF. The CDR3 nucleotides are TGCGCCAGCAGCCAAGTAGTTGCGGGAGGGCCTAGAGAGCTGTTTTTT.

This clonotype was recorded many times. V gene TRBV12-3 or TRBV12-4 combines with J gene TRBJ2-7; D unresolved. This CDR3 region has 12 residues. Trimming cost V 5 bases and J 4 bases, with 9 bases left between them. In DNA form, the CDR3 reads TGTGCCAGCAGTGATTTTAGGTACGAGCAGTACTTC. It specifies CASSDFRYEQYF.

The chain recombines TRBV6-2 or TRBV6-3 with TRBJ2-1; no firm D call. Trimming left V 3 bases short and J 6 bases short, with 9 bases between. Germline-derived CDR1 and CDR2 are MNHEY and SVGEGT. The CDR3 extends over 13 amino acids. The CDR3 loop reads CASSYSLLNEQFF. CDR3 coding DNA: TGTGCCAGCAGTTATTCCCTACTCAATGAGCAGTTCTTC.

This clonotype was counted ten times or more. For the CDR3, the DNA is TGCAGCGTTGGGGTCGGGAACACTGAAGCTTTCTTT. It yields the protein CSVGVGNTEAFF. The chain uses TRBV29-1 and TRBJ1-1; unclear D gene. The V gene's germline CDR1 is SQVTM and CDR2 ANQGSEA. The CDR3 consists of 12 residues. V shed 4 bases and J shed 1 base, with 7 bases lying between them.

This clonotype was observed many times. This rearrangement joins TRBV6-6 to TRBJ2-1; TRBD2 might be the D (7 bases). The germline V gene encodes CDR1 MNHNY and CDR2 SVGAGI (reference sequence). The CDR3 runs to 11 residues. V was shortened by 6 bases and J by 12 bases, with 12 bases between the two germline ends. CDR3 bases: TGTGCCAGCAGAGGGGAGGGGGTGCAGTTCTTC. It codes for CASRGEGVQFF.

The chain couples TRBV7-2 to TRBJ2-7; TRBD2 matches at 15 bases. The length of the CDR3 is 16 residues. CDR1 is SGHTA, CDR2 FQGNSA, per germline. Trimming at V came to 1 base and at J to 7 bases, leaving 5 bases not matched to a gene. The CDR3 bases are TGTGCCAGCAGCTTAGGAGGACTAGCGGGAGGGCGGGAGCAGTACTTC. Its protein is CASSLGGLAGGREQYF.

The CDR3, as DNA: TGCGCCAGCAGCTTGGGGAGGGGGCCCCACGAGCAGTACTTC. This codes for CASSLGRGPHEQYF. The chain carries TRBV5-1 and TRBJ2-7, with D maybe TRBD1 (7 bases). From germline, CDR1 is SGHRS and CDR2 YFSETQ. V was trimmed by 0 bases and J by 5 bases, leaving 12 bases between them. The CDR3 contains 14 residues.

This clonotype has just one count. The J gene is TRBJ2-7, the V gene TRBV28; 8 positions match TRBD2. V gave up 6 bases and J gave up 4 bases; unmatched junction bases: 11. Germline-derived CDR1 and CDR2 are MDHEN and SYDVKM. This CDR3 contains 15 residues. In DNA, the CDR3 is TGTGCCAGCAGCCTCCAGAGCGGGGGTTTTTACGAGCAGTACTTC. Its translation is CASSLQSGGFYEQYF. The full variable domain, its missing parts supplied by reference TRBV28 and TRBJ2-7, is DVKVTQSSRYLVKRTGEKVFLECVQDMDHENMFWYRQDPGLGLRLIYFSYDVKMKEKGDIPEGYSVSREKKERFSLILESASTNQTSMYLCASSLQSGGFYEQYFGPGTRLTVT.

This clonotype was counted many times. DNA for the CDR3: TGTGCCAGCAGCCCTACAGGGGCCCTCTACGAGCAGTACTTC. The encoded protein is CASSPTGALYEQYF. The V gene is TRBV28, the J gene TRBJ2-7; 7 positions agree with TRBD1. The CDR3 runs 14 residues. Trimming removed 6 bases from V and 3 bases from J; junction bases left unmatched: 8. Germline CDR1 reads MDHEN; CDR2 reads SYDVKM.